The 20 T cell receptor beta chains below all came from one sample that was sequenced in a study of CD8 T cells in Susac syndrome. The authors reverse transcribed roughly 0.5 to 1 ug RNA with random hexamers. MiXCR, run by TCRdb on the immunoSEQ multiplex PCR reads, gives a single entry per CDR3 protein. Of 75,000 to 95,000 distinct CDR3 sequences in the sample, roughly 94% are singletons; the top ten hold 0.4% to 0.5%. What was sequenced was CD8+ T cells from PBMCs. These receptors all stem from a human donor with Susac syndrome.

This rearrangement joins TRBV3-1 to TRBJ2-3, with 8 bases aligning to TRBD2. From germline, CDR1 is LGHDT and CDR2 YNNKEL (reference sequence). The V segment lost 1 base and the J segment 6 bases; nucleotides outside the gene matches: 3. The CDR3 runs to 14 residues. The CDR3 sequence is CASSQVLAADTQYF. DNA of the CDR3: TGTGCCAGCAGCCAAGTACTAGCGGCCGATACGCAGTATTTT.

The rearrangement links TRBV13 to TRBJ2-7; D is perhaps TRBD1 (6 bases). Germline values: CDR1 PRHDT, CDR2 FYEKMQ (reference sequence). CDR3 size: 13 residues. V dropped 5 bases and J dropped 6 bases, with 14 bases sitting between them. As DNA, the CDR3 is TGTGCCAGCAGCATTCGACAGGTCGTCGAGCAGTACTTC. It is translated as CASSIRQVVEQYF.

The chain employs TRBV29-1 and TRBJ2-7, with 10 nucleotides matching TRBD2. This CDR3 comprises 15 residues. Germline V CDR1 and CDR2: SQVTM, ANQGSEA. V was clipped by 1 base and J by 2 bases; unmatched bases: 5. The CDR3 protein is CSVEGGTSATYEQYF. Here the CDR3 DNA reads TGCAGCGTTGAAGGCGGGACTAGCGCGACCTACGAGCAGTACTTC.

V gene TRBV7-9 combines with J gene TRBJ2-3; TRBD2 matches at 7 bases. The V gene end was trimmed by 1 base and the J gene end by 4 bases; junction bases not matched to a gene: 5. The CDR3 totals 15 residues. Germline CDR1 reads SEHNR; CDR2 reads FQNEAQ (reference sequence). CDR3 sequence (DNA): TGTGCCAGCAGCTTAGTGGGCGGGAGCCCAGATACGCAGTATTTT. Residues: CASSLVGGSPDTQYF.

The chain joins TRBV15 to TRBJ1-5; TRBD1 is a possible D gene (5 bases). The germline V gene has CDR1 LNHNV and CDR2 YYDKDF (reference sequence). The V gene lost 0 bases and the J gene lost 9 bases, with 6 bases spanning the gap. There are 12 residues in the CDR3. CDR3 protein: CATSRDGGPQHF. The CDR3 nucleotides are TGTGCCACCAGCAGAGATGGGGGGCCCCAGCATTTT.

CDR3 in amino acids: CASSLSGGSYEQYF. Written as DNA, the CDR3 is TGTGCCAGCAGTTTATCCGGAGGCTCCTACGAGCAGTACTTC. V is TRBV27 and J is TRBJ2-7, with a possible D match to TRBD2 (5 bases). CDR3 length: 14 amino acids. In germline, CDR1 is MNHEY, CDR2 SMNVEV (reference sequence). Deletions cut 0 bases from V and 0 bases from J, with 6 bases between.

This rearrangement joins TRBV2 to TRBJ2-1, with a possible D match to TRBD2 (6 bases). CDR1 is SNHLY and CDR2 is FYNNEI in the germline V gene. CDR3 length: 15 residues. Trimming cost V 0 bases and J 10 bases, with 16 bases left between them. The DNA for the CDR3 is TGTGCCAGCAGTGAAGCGCTTGGGGGGTACTGGGAGCAGTTCTTC. Its translation: CASSEALGGYWEQFF.

This clonotype was counted a few times. The V and J genes are TRBV3-1 and TRBJ1-1; D is possibly TRBD1 (6 bases). Trimming took off 1 base at V and 10 bases at J, with 16 bases between the two ends. The CDR3 runs to 14 residues. Germline CDR1 and CDR2: LGHDT and YNNKEL (reference sequence). CDR3 sequence (DNA): TGTGCCAGCAGCCAAGGGGACACCTCCCGAGGAGCTTTCTTT. It translates to CASSQGDTSRGAFF. Looking up the rest from reference TRBV3-1 and TRBJ1-1 gives the full variable domain: DTAVSQTPKYLVTQMGNDKSIKCEQNLGHDTMYWYKQDSKKFLKIMFSYNNKELIINETVPNRFSPKSPDKAHLNLHINSLELGDSAVYFCASSQGDTSRGAFFGQGTRLTVV.

A single count supports this clonotype. The V and J genes are TRBV4-3 and TRBJ2-2, with D uncertain. The germline V and J ends were trimmed by 0 bases and 0 bases, with 11 bases remaining between them. The CDR3 contains 17 residues. The V gene's germline CDR1 is LGHNA and CDR2 YSLEER. The CDR3 is CASSQDTELSNTGELFF. CDR3 DNA sequence: TGCGCCAGCAGCCAAGATACGGAGCTATCGAACACCGGGGAGCTGTTTTTT.

The rearrangement uses TRBV9 and TRBJ2-1; D unresolved. Germline values: CDR1 SGDLS, CDR2 YYNGEE. V was trimmed by 4 bases and J by 7 bases, leaving 12 bases between them. This CDR3 spans 13 amino acids. Here the CDR3 reads CASSPQVANEQFF. The CDR3 nucleotides are TGTGCCAGCAGCCCCCAGGTGGCAAATGAGCAGTTCTTC.

CDR3: CASSLGKGWGYGYTF. CDR3 coding DNA: TGTGCCAGCAGTTTAGGAAAGGGATGGGGCTATGGCTACACCTTC. The rearrangement uses TRBV28 and TRBJ1-2; no firm D call. Germline V gene lookup returns CDR1 MDHEN and CDR2 SYDVKM. The CDR3 has 15 residues. V was cut by 2 bases and J by 4 bases, with 14 bases left in between.

The J gene is TRBJ1-1, the V gene TRBV5-4; D gene unclear. CDR3 size: 15 residues. Trimming cost V 4 bases and J 4 bases, with 17 bases left between them. Germline V gene data show CDR1 as SGHNT and CDR2 as YYREEE (reference sequence). This CDR3 is CASSADQGAATEAFF. DNA of the CDR3: TGTGCCAGCAGCGCGGATCAAGGCGCGGCCACTGAAGCTTTCTTT.

J is TRBJ2-2 and V is TRBV14, with 7 bases that match TRBD2. The germline V gene has CDR1 SGHDN and CDR2 FVKESK. Trimming at V came to 0 bases and at J to 3 bases, leaving 7 bases not matched to a gene. The CDR3 loop spans 17 amino acids. In DNA, the CDR3 is TGTGCCAGCAGCCAAGAGGGAGGGACTATCTACACCGGGGAGCTGTTTTTT. It specifies CASSQEGGTIYTGELFF.

This chain joins TRBV24-1 and TRBJ2-1; D may be TRBD1 or TRBD2 (5 bases each). V lost 5 bases to trimming and J lost 5 bases, with 18 bases between them. The germline V gene has CDR1 KGHDR and CDR2 SFDVKD. The CDR3 is 16 residues long. The CDR3 sequence is CATSGKRDGADNEQFF. The DNA for the CDR3 is TGTGCCACCAGTGGGAAAAGGGACGGGGCCGACAATGAGCAGTTCTTC.

This clonotype was seen once. V is TRBV5-6 and J is TRBJ2-3; weak D call: TRBD2 (6 bases). The CDR3 is 14 amino acids. CDR1 is SGHDT and CDR2 is YYEEEE in the germline V gene. V lost 0 bases, J lost 4 bases, and 9 bases lay in between. For the CDR3, the DNA is TGTGCCAGCAGCTTGGGACTAGGGGCAGATACGCAGTATTTT. Translation: CASSLGLGADTQYF.

This chain links TRBV20-1 with TRBJ1-2; 9 nucleotides align to TRBD1. After removal of 6 bases from V and 3 bases from J, the junction contained 8 bases not matched to a gene. Germline V gene data show CDR1 as DFQATT and CDR2 as SNEGSKA (reference sequence). The CDR3 sequence is 14 residues long. The CDR3 coding sequence is TGCAGTGCAACCAGGTGGACAGGGGACTATGGCTACACCTTC. Its translation: CSATRWTGDYGYTF.

This clonotype occurred once. This chain connects TRBV30 to TRBJ1-1; no reliable D call. The V and J ends lost 0 bases and 4 bases respectively, with 12 bases between them. CDR3 length: 14 residues. Germline loops: CDR1 GTSNPN, CDR2 SVGIG (reference sequence). Written as DNA, the CDR3 is TGTGCCTGGAGTGTTGGTGTGGAGGGCACTGAAGCTTTCTTT. Translating it yields CAWSVGVEGTEAFF. The complete variable domain, with remaining parts taken from reference TRBV30 and TRBJ1-1, reads SQTIHQWPATLVQPVGSPLSLECTVEGTSNPNLYWYRQAAGRGLQLLFYSVGIGQISSEVPQNLSASRPQDRQFILSSKKLLLSDSGFYLCAWSVGVEGTEAFFGQGTRLTVV.

The chain joins TRBV24-1 to TRBJ2-7; possible D gene TRBD1, 6 bases. The V end lost 6 bases, the J end lost 5 bases, and 13 bases lay between the germline ends. There are 13 residues in the CDR3. CDR1 and CDR2 (germline): KGHDR, SFDVKD. Here the CDR3 reads CATSLQGSDEQYF. The CDR3, as DNA: TGTGCCACCAGTTTGCAGGGGTCGGACGAGCAGTACTTC.

This chain joins TRBV11-2 and TRBJ1-5; D gene uncertain. V lost 3 bases to trimming and J lost 4 bases, with 7 bases between them. The CDR3 sequence is 13 residues long. Germline CDR1 and CDR2: SGHAT and FQNNGV. The CDR3 coding sequence is TGTGCCAGCAGCTTTGACGTGAATCAGCCCCAGCATTTT. This codes for CASSFDVNQPQHF.

V and J are TRBV7-2 and TRBJ1-2, with D tentatively TRBD1 (6 bases). The CDR3 runs to 14 residues. V shed 4 bases and J shed 8 bases, with 17 bases lying between them. The germline gives CDR1 SGHTA, CDR2 FQGNSA. The CDR3: CASSYLQGVEGYTF. CDR3 DNA: TGTGCCAGCAGCTACCTACAGGGAGTCGAAGGCTACACCTTC. Full variable domain (outside the CDR3, taken from reference TRBV7-2 and TRBJ1-2): GAGVSQSPSNKVTEKGKDVELRCDPISGHTALYWYRQSLGQGLEFLIYFQGNSAPDKSGLPSDRFSAERTGGSVSTLTIQRTQQEDSAVYLCASSYLQGVEGYTFGSGTRLTVV.